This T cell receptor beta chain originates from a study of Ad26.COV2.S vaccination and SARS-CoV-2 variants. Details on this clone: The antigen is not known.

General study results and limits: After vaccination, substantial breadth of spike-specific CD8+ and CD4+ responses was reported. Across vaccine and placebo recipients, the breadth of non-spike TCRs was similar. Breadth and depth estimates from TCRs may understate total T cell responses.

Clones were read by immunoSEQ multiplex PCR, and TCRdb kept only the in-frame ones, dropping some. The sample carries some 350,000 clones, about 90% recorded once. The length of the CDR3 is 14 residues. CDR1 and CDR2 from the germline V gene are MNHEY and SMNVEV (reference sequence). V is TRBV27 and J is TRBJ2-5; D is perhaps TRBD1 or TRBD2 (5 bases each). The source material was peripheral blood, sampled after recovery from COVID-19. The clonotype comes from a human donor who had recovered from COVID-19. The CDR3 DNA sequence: TGTGCAAATACTAAGAGAGGGGCCCCCGAGACCCAGTACTTC. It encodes CANTKRGAPETQYF.